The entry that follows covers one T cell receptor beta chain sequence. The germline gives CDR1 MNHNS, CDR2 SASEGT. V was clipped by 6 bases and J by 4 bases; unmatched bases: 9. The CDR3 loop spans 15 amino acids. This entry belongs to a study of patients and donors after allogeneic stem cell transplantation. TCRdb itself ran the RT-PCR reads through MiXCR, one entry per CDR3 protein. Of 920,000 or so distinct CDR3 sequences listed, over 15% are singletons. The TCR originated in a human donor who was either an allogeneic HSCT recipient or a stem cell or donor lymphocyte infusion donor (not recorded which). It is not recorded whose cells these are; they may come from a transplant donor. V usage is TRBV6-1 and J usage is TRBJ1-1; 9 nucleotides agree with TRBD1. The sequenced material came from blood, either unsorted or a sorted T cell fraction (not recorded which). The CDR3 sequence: CASSLRQGGGTEAFF. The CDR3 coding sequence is TGTGCCAGCAGCTTACGACAGGGGGGTGGCACTGAAGCTTTCTTT.